Listed below are T cell receptor beta chains from one sample, sequenced in a study of T cell responses to AZD1222 COVID-19 vaccine. Sequencing used immunoSEQ multiplex PCR; TCRdb keeps in-frame clones, though not all of them. The sample lists tens of thousands of clones, 80% to 95% occurring once. The source was peripheral blood, collected 28 days after the second AZD1222 dose. These receptors were taken from an adult who received the AZD1222 COVID-19 vaccine. Each CDR3 is given with its conserved first and last residue. The D gene is left open where the match is weak. The listing skips clone size in some rows; elsewhere it reads once, few, many or a size class.

TRBJ1-1,TRBV18,-,-,TGTGCCAGCTCACCAGAGGTAGGGAACACTGAAGCTTTCTTT,CASSPEVGNTEAFF
TRBJ1-2,TRBV6-5,TRBD1,-,TGTGCCAGCAGTTACGGGACAGGGGGACTCTATGGCTACACCTTC,CASSYGTGGLYGYTF
TRBJ1-1,TRBV6-2/TRBV6-3,-,-,TGTGCCAGCAGTCTAGCCCGCCAGGGCAGTACGATGAACACTGAAGCTTTCTTT,CASSLARQGSTMNTEAFF
TRBJ2-2,TRBV5-1,TRBD2,once,TGCGCCAGCAGCTTGGTGCTAGCGGGGAACACCGGGGAGCTGTTTTTT,CASSLVLAGNTGELFF
TRBJ2-7,TRBV5-6,TRBD1,-,TGTGCCAGCAGCTCTCCCGGGACAGAATACGAGCAGTACTTC,CASSSPGTEYEQYF
TRBJ1-3,TRBV7-8,-,-,TGTGCCAGCAGCTTAGCTGTGCCCTCTGGAAACACCATATATTTT,CASSLAVPSGNTIYF
TRBJ1-6,TRBV19,-,-,TGTGCCAGTAGTGTCGACCGACAGAGCTCCTATAATTCACCCCTCCACTTT,CASSVDRQSSYNSPLHF
TRBJ1-2,TRBV7-2,TRBD1,-,TGTGCCAGCGTTAGGCGGGGGACAGCTAACTATGGCTACACCTTC,CASVRRGTANYGYTF
TRBJ1-1,TRBV19,TRBD1,-,TGTGCCAGTAGTAAAACAGGGGAAGTTCGCGCTGAAGCTTTCTTT,CASSKTGEVRAEAFF
TRBJ1-2,TRBV28,-,once,TGTGCCAGCAGCTTTACAGGGATTTATGGCTACACCTTC,CASSFTGIYGYTF
TRBJ1-2,TRBV19,-,-,TGTGCCAGTAGCCTAAGCTCGGGGGCGGCTAACTATGGCTACACCTTC,CASSLSSGAANYGYTF
TRBJ2-5,TRBV4-3,-,-,TGCGCCAGCAGCTTCGCTATTCAAGAGACCCAGTACTTC,CASSFAIQETQYF
TRBJ1-4,TRBV27,-,few,TGTGCCAGCAGTTTTTCCAAACGAGTAACTAATGAAAAACTGTTTTTT,CASSFSKRVTNEKLFF
TRBJ1-4,TRBV19,-,-,TGTGCCAGTACGACTACGGGGGTAGAAAAACTGTTTTTT,CASTTTGVEKLFF
TRBJ1-3,TRBV12-3/TRBV12-4,-,-,TGTGCCAGCAGTTCAGGGAGCGGAAACACCATATATTTT,CASSSGSGNTIYF
TRBJ2-7,TRBV5-6,-,-,TGTGCCAGCAGCTTGAACAGGGTGGGCGAGCAGTACTTC,CASSLNRVGEQYF
TRBJ1-2,TRBV4-3,-,-,TGCGCCAGCAGCCAAGATTGGGCAGAAGATGGCTACACCTTC,CASSQDWAEDGYTF
TRBJ1-5,TRBV3-1/TRBV3-2,TRBD1,-,TGTGCCAGCAGCCATAGGACAGGGAAGGAAAATCAGCCCCAGCATTTT,CASSHRTGKENQPQHF
TRBJ1-6,TRBV10-3,TRBD1,-,TGTGCCATCAGCTTGGGACAGGGGAATTCACCCCTCCACTTT,CAISLGQGNSPLHF
TRBJ2-3,TRBV6-5,-,-,TGTGCCAGCAGTTTCTCGGGGTGGAGCACAGATACGCAGTATTTT,CASSFSGWSTDTQYF
TRBJ2-7,TRBV27,-,-,TGTGCCAGCACCCCCCCCTACGAGCAGTACTTC,CASTPPYEQYF
TRBJ1-5,TRBV7-8,-,-,TGTGCCAGCAGCTTAGCCGCCCGGACCAATCAGCCCCAGCATTTT,CASSLAARTNQPQHF
TRBJ2-5,TRBV7-6,TRBD2,-,TGTGCCAGCAGCTCTGCGGGACTAGCGGAAGAGACCCAGTACTTC,CASSSAGLAEETQYF
TRBJ1-6,TRBV6-5,-,-,TGTGCCAGCAGTCTAGGACAGAATAATTCACCCCTCCACTTT,CASSLGQNNSPLHF
TRBJ2-3,TRBV5-4,-,-,TGTGCCAGCAGCATTTACCGGGCAGGGAAGGGAGATACGCAGTATTTT,CASSIYRAGKGDTQYF
TRBJ1-2,TRBV9,TRBD1,-,TGTGCCAGCAGCGTAGGGACAGGTACTAACTATGGCTACACCTTC,CASSVGTGTNYGYTF
TRBJ1-2,TRBV30,-,-,TGTGCCTGGAGGAGGGGGGATGGCTACACCTTC,CAWRRGDGYTF
TRBJ2-5,TRBV6-2/TRBV6-3,-,few,TGTGCCAGCAGTTACAGGGCGGGAGAGACCCAGTACTTC,CASSYRAGETQYF
TRBJ2-5,TRBV6-5,-,-,TGTGCCAGCGGAAGGGAAAGGGGGGTGCAAGAGACCCAGTACTTC,CASGRERGVQETQYF